One sample yielded the 20 T cell receptor beta chains listed below, sequenced in a study of neurological immune-mediated disorders. TCRdb ran MiXCR on the 5' RACE reads and lists one entry per CDR3 protein. Of around 62,000 distinct CDR3 sequences listed, more than 3.5% are singletons. Source material: PBMCs. The receptors derive from a man aged 45-65 years with multiple sclerosis.

In this sample, this clonotype turned up a few times. The chain has TRBV7-2 and TRBJ2-1; TRBD1 matches at 7 bases. With V trimmed by 5 bases and J by 4 bases, 11 bases remained unmatched. This CDR3 region has 16 residues. Germline loops: CDR1 SGHTA, CDR2 FQGNSA. The CDR3 protein is CASSRLPRQGYNEQFF. In nucleotides, the CDR3 is TGTGCCAGCAGCCGCCTCCCCCGACAGGGATACAATGAGCAGTTCTTC.

The table lists this clonotype with many counts. The chain employs TRBV10-3 and TRBJ2-7, with 10 bases matching TRBD1. Germline loops: CDR1 ENHRY, CDR2 SYGVKD. Germline trimming cut 6 bases from V and 2 bases from J; bases unmatched to any gene: 4. The CDR3 spans 14 residues. The CDR3 nucleotides read TGTGCCATCAGCGAGGACAGGGGGGCCTACGAGCAGTACTTC. Protein product: CAISEDRGAYEQYF.

In its sample, this clonotype was seen many times. This chain links TRBV6-6 with TRBJ1-1; D is unresolved. V was pared by 10 bases and J by 1 base, with 13 bases between. This CDR3 is built from 13 residues. CDR1 is MNHNY and CDR2 is SVGAGI in the germline V gene (reference sequence). The CDR3 is CAIKADPNTEAFF. CDR3 bases: TGTGCCATTAAGGCGGATCCGAACACTGAAGCTTTCTTT.

The rearrangement joins TRBV29-1 to TRBJ2-1, with 7 bases aligning to TRBD1. CDR3 length equals 13 residues. The germline CDR1 and CDR2 sequences are SQVTM and ANQGSEA. V trimming: 7 bases; J trimming: 4 bases; junction bases outside the gene matches: 7. The chain's CDR3 is CSADRVSYNEQFF. The CDR3 nucleotides read TGCAGCGCCGACAGGGTTTCATACAATGAGCAGTTCTTC.

This clonotype showed up many times. This chain uses TRBV6-5 with TRBJ1-1; a weak D match, TRBD1 (5 bases). Trimming took off 6 bases at V and 1 base at J, with 15 bases between the two ends. The CDR3 contains 15 residues. Germline CDR1 MNHEY, CDR2 SVGAGI. CDR3: CASSHWGVRNTEAFF. DNA for the CDR3: TGTGCCAGCAGCCACTGGGGGGTTCGGAACACTGAAGCTTTCTTT.

This clonotype was detected many times. The V call is TRBV20-1, the J call TRBJ2-5; 9 nucleotides align to TRBD2. The germline V gene encodes CDR1 DFQATT and CDR2 SNEGSKA (reference sequence). There are 16 residues in the CDR3. With V trimmed by 1 base and J by 0 bases, 6 bases remained unmatched. The CDR3: CSARVPSGGYQETQYF. The CDR3 DNA reads TGCAGTGCTAGAGTTCCCAGCGGGGGGTACCAAGAGACCCAGTACTTC.

There are many counts of this clonotype. The chain uses TRBV4-2 and TRBJ2-4; tentatively, D is TRBD2 (7 bases). Germline values: CDR1 LGHNA, CDR2 YNFKEQ. The CDR3 spans 16 residues. Between the trimmed V and J ends, which lost 6 bases and 2 bases, there was a span of 17 bases. CDR3 residues: CASRGRGGSTKNIQYF. The CDR3 DNA reads TGTGCCAGCAGGGGTCGCGGGGGCTCGACCAAAAACATTCAGTACTTC.

This clonotype was recorded many times. The chain joins TRBV5-1 to TRBJ1-6, with D tentatively TRBD1 (5 bases). The germline CDR1 and CDR2 sequences are SGHRS and YFSETQ. The CDR3 has 17 amino acids. Trimming took 2 bases from V and 7 from J, leaving 19 bases between them. The CDR3 reads CASSFLAIGGANSPLHF. CDR3 sequence (DNA): TGCGCCAGCAGCTTTTTGGCCATTGGCGGGGCCAATTCACCCCTCCACTTT. Full variable domain (rest looked up from reference TRBV5-1 and TRBJ1-6): KAGVTQTPRYLIKTRGQQVTLSCSPISGHRSVSWYQQTPGQGLQFLFEYFSETQRNKGNFPGRFSGRQFSNSRSEMNVSTLELGDSALYLCASSFLAIGGANSPLHFGNGTRLTVT.

This clonotype has ten or more counts. The chain has TRBV20-1 and TRBJ1-5, with D maybe TRBD1 (6 bases). CDR3 length: 17 amino acids. From germline, CDR1 is DFQATT and CDR2 SNEGSKA (reference sequence). V shed 5 bases and J shed 0 bases, with 20 bases lying between them. The CDR3 nucleotides are TGCAGTGCTGCTAGACAGGCCAGATTTTATAGCAATCAGCCCCAGCATTTT. This encodes CSAARQARFYSNQPQHF.

This clonotype was observed at least ten times. The DNA for the CDR3 is TGCAGTGCTGGGCGAATAGCGGGGGGACCCTACGAGCAGTACTTC. Protein sequence: CSAGRIAGGPYEQYF. This rearrangement joins TRBV20-1 to TRBJ2-7, with 10 bases that match TRBD2. CDR3 length: 15 residues. The germline CDR1 and CDR2 sequences are DFQATT and SNEGSKA (reference sequence). The ends lost 5 bases at V and 2 bases at J; junction bases unmatched: 9.

This clonotype was recorded at least ten times. The J gene is TRBJ1-4, the V gene TRBV5-1; the D is unclear. Deletions cut 4 bases from V and 7 bases from J, with 17 bases between. Germline lookup yields CDR1 SGHRS and CDR2 YFSETQ. This CDR3 comprises 15 residues. CDR3 bases: TGCGCCAGCAGCGCGTGGACTCCAAGAGGTGAAAAACTGTTTTTT. Its protein is CASSAWTPRGEKLFF.

V usage is TRBV5-1 and J usage is TRBJ2-3; no clear D. The germline V gene encodes CDR1 SGHRS and CDR2 YFSETQ. Trimming took off 2 bases at V and 4 bases at J, with 14 bases between the two ends. The CDR3 extends over 15 amino acids. The CDR3 DNA reads as TGCGCCAGCAGCTTTGTGAGCTCAACGGCAGATACGCAGTATTTT. Translation gives CASSFVSSTADTQYF.

Ten or more counts support this clonotype. This chain links TRBV6-6 with TRBJ1-2; the match to TRBD1 covers 10 bases. Germline CDR1 is MNHNY and CDR2 is SVGAGI (reference sequence). V lost 8 bases, J lost 4 bases, and 7 bases stayed unmatched. The CDR3 contains 14 residues. The CDR3 loop is CASQTGGLGYGYTF. The CDR3, as DNA: TGTGCCAGCCAGACAGGGGGCTTAGGCTATGGCTACACCTTC.

In its sample, this clonotype was seen many times. The V and J genes are TRBV19 and TRBJ2-1, with a possible D match to TRBD1 (5 bases). The CDR3 extends over 12 amino acids. Germline values: CDR1 LNHDA, CDR2 SQIVND (reference sequence). With 6 bases removed from V and 3 bases from J, the gap between germline ends came to 6 bases. The CDR3 loop reads CASSDSYNEQFF. The CDR3 DNA reads as TGTGCCAGTAGCGACAGCTACAATGAGCAGTTCTTC.

This clonotype was observed many times. The V gene is TRBV7-9, the J gene TRBJ2-1, with 10 bases fitting TRBD1. This CDR3 region has 15 residues. CDR1 is SEHNR and CDR2 is FQNEAQ in the germline V gene (reference sequence). The junction had 5 bases not matched to a gene; V was cut back by 4 bases and J by 5 bases. CDR3 residues: CASSSPGTGDNEQFF. The CDR3 nucleotides read TGTGCCAGCAGCTCGCCCGGGACAGGGGACAATGAGCAGTTCTTC. Filled out from reference TRBV7-9 and TRBJ2-1, the complete variable domain reads DTGVSQNPRHKITKRGQNVTFRCDPISEHNRLYWYRQTLGQGPEFLTYFQNEAQLEKSRLLSDRFSAERPKGSFSTLEIQRTEQGDSAMYLCASSSPGTGDNEQFFGPGTRLTVL.

At least ten counts were recorded for this clonotype. The CDR3 protein is CASSYRTHNEQFF. DNA for the CDR3: TGCGCCAGCAGTTATAGGACACACAATGAGCAGTTCTTC. The chain carries TRBV5-1 and TRBJ2-1; tentative D call: TRBD1 (5 bases). Germline CDR1 SGHRS, CDR2 YFSETQ. This CDR3 contains 13 residues. V was pared by 5 bases and J by 5 bases, with 11 bases between.

This clonotype was counted at least ten times. This chain links TRBV7-2 with TRBJ1-5; D is ambiguous. Germline V lookup: CDR1 SGHTA, CDR2 FQGNSA. There are 15 residues in the CDR3. V was cut by 5 bases and J by 3 bases, with 14 bases left in between. The CDR3 sequence is CASSQGLGNNQPQHF. The CDR3, as DNA: TGTGCCAGCAGCCAAGGTCTAGGCAACAATCAGCCCCAGCATTTT.

This clonotype came up a few times. The chain joins TRBV20-1 to TRBJ2-7; possible D gene TRBD1, 5 bases. This CDR3 contains 14 residues. V shed 0 bases and J shed 7 bases, with 16 bases lying between them. Per the germline V gene, CDR1 is DFQATT and CDR2 is SNEGSKA (reference sequence). CDR3 sequence: CSARDAQGVQEQYF. The CDR3 nucleotides read TGCAGTGCTAGAGATGCCCAGGGTGTCCAAGAGCAGTACTTC.

This sequence joins TRBV30 and TRBJ1-1, with 7 bases identical to TRBD1. From germline, CDR1 is GTSNPN and CDR2 SVGIG (reference sequence). With V trimmed by 4 bases and J by 0 bases, 2 bases remained unmatched. The CDR3 is made up of 13 amino acids. CDR3 protein: CAWKGQMNTEAFF. CDR3 nucleotides: TGTGCCTGGAAGGGACAGATGAACACTGAAGCTTTCTTT. Drawing the rest from reference TRBV30 and TRBJ1-1, the complete variable domain is SQTIHQWPATLVQPVGSPLSLECTVEGTSNPNLYWYRQAAGRGLQLLFYSVGIGQISSEVPQNLSASRPQDRQFILSSKKLLLSDSGFYLCAWKGQMNTEAFFGQGTRLTVV.

The table lists this clonotype with many counts. The V and J genes are TRBV20-1 and TRBJ1-5, with 9 positions matching TRBD1. Germline V gene data show CDR1 as DFQATT and CDR2 as SNEGSKA (reference sequence). Trimming took 1 base from V and 0 from J; bases not matched to a gene: 13. CDR3 length: 19 amino acids. CDR3 sequence reads: CSARGYRDRVFVSNQPQHF. CDR3 nucleotide sequence: TGCAGTGCTAGAGGGTACCGGGACAGGGTCTTCGTTAGCAATCAGCCCCAGCATTTT.